These 21 T cell receptor beta chains originate from one sample sequenced in a study of blood T cell repertoires in COVID-19. Sequencing used immunoSEQ multiplex PCR; TCRdb keeps in-frame clones, though not all of them. The sample yields under 300,000 clones, nearly 85% seen once. Sequences were obtained from peripheral blood. These receptors all stem from a human donor in a cohort sampled during active COVID-19.

The V gene is TRBV28, the J gene TRBJ2-5; a possible D gene is TRBD1 (6 bases). Trimming removed 1 base from V and 3 bases from J, with 6 bases in between. From germline, CDR1 is MDHEN and CDR2 SYDVKM. The CDR3 has 13 amino acids. This CDR3 is CASSLYREETQYF. CDR3 DNA sequence: TGTGCCAGCAGTTTATACAGGGAAGAGACCCAGTACTTC.

This chain links TRBV6-5 with TRBJ2-5, with 8 bases identical to TRBD1. CDR1 is MNHEY and CDR2 is SVGAGI in the germline V gene. J was trimmed by 5 bases and V by 5 bases; bases with no gene match: 7. The CDR3 totals 14 residues. The CDR3 DNA is TGTGCCAGCAGTCGCGGGACAGGCATGGAGACCCAGTACTTC. Protein sequence: CASSRGTGMETQYF.

V usage is TRBV28 and J usage is TRBJ2-1, with D possibly matching TRBD2 (6 bases). The CDR3 length is 17 residues. Trimming cost V 3 bases and J 0 bases, with 15 bases left between them. Germline V CDR1 and CDR2: MDHEN, SYDVKM. CDR3 amino acids: CASSFWGAGSSYNEQFF. In nucleotides, the CDR3 is TGTGCCAGCAGTTTCTGGGGAGCGGGTAGCTCCTACAATGAGCAGTTCTTC.

V gene TRBV10-3 combines with J gene TRBJ2-1; the match to TRBD2 covers 11 bases. The J segment lost 7 bases and the V segment lost 3 bases, leaving 11 bases of the junction unmatched. This CDR3 has 17 residues. CDR1 ENHRY and CDR2 SYGVKD come from the germline V gene. In DNA form, the CDR3 reads TGTGCCATCAGTGAACCTCCCGGGACTAGCGGCGAGAATGAGCAGTTCTTC. Translation: CAISEPPGTSGENEQFF.

The chain has TRBV15 and TRBJ1-5, with 9 bases that match TRBD1. The CDR3 totals 14 residues. The V gene end was trimmed by 5 bases and the J gene end by 1 base; junction bases not matched to a gene: 0. Germline V gene sequence: CDR1 LNHNV, CDR2 YYDKDF (reference sequence). The CDR3 DNA follows: TGTGCCACCAGCGGACAGGGGAGCAATCAGCCCCAGCATTTT. Residues: CATSGQGSNQPQHF. The full variable domain, in which reference TRBV15 and TRBJ1-5 provide the parts outside the CDR3, is DAMVIQNPRYQVTQFGKPVTLSCSQTLNHNVMYWYQQKSSQAPKLLFHYYDKDFNNEADTPDNFQSRRPNTSFCFLDIRSPGLGDTAMYLCATSGQGSNQPQHFGDGTRLSIL.

The V gene is TRBV25-1, the J gene TRBJ2-1, with D possibly TRBD2 on 6 matching bases. The CDR3 is made up of 13 amino acids. Per germline, CDR1 MGHDK and CDR2 SYGVNS. V was shortened by 6 bases and J by 7 bases, with 13 bases between the two germline ends. The CDR3 nucleotides read TGTGCCAGCAGCATAGCGGAGGGGAATGAGCAGTTCTTC. It specifies CASSIAEGNEQFF.

The chain joins TRBV4-1 to TRBJ2-1, with TRBD2 matching 12 bases. The CDR3 runs 15 residues. The V gene's germline CDR1 is MGHRA and CDR2 YSYEKL. With 1 base clipped from V and 6 bases from J, the junction kept 1 base outside the gene matches. The CDR3, as DNA: TGCGCCAGCAGCCAAGGACTAGCGGGAGTCAATGAGCAGTTCTTC. As protein: CASSQGLAGVNEQFF.

V gene TRBV5-1 combines with J gene TRBJ2-2; 7 nucleotides align to TRBD1. Germline CDR1 and CDR2: SGHRS and YFSETQ. Trimming took 2 bases from V and 0 from J; bases not matched to a gene: 1. The CDR3 consists of 15 residues. The CDR3: CASSLQGSNTGELFF. The CDR3, as DNA: TGCGCCAGCAGCTTACAGGGGTCGAACACCGGGGAGCTGTTTTTT.

The V and J genes are TRBV29-1 and TRBJ2-7, with TRBD2 matching over 7 bases. CDR3 size: 14 residues. Germline V gives CDR1 SQVTM, CDR2 ANQGSEA. V lost 0 bases to trimming and J lost 4 bases; unmatched junction nucleotides: 6. CDR3 in DNA: TGCAGCGTTGAAGAGCGGGAGAAGGCATACGAGCAGTACTTC. This sequence encodes CSVEEREKAYEQYF.

This clone was seen more than once but under ten times. This chain uses TRBV29-1 with TRBJ2-2; 10 nucleotides agree with TRBD1. CDR3 length: 16 residues. Unmatched junction bases numbered 2, after V lost 0 bases and J lost 1 base. Germline assignment: CDR1 SQVTM and CDR2 ANQGSEA. This CDR3 is CSVEEGQGQNTGELFF. The CDR3 DNA sequence: TGCAGCGTTGAAGAGGGACAGGGGCAGAACACCGGGGAGCTGTTTTTT.

A few counts support this clone. The V and J genes are TRBV18 and TRBJ2-1; TRBD2 agrees at 7 bases. In germline, CDR1 is KGHSH, CDR2 LQKENI. The CDR3 runs 14 residues. Unmatched junction bases numbered 3, after V lost 2 bases and J lost 5 bases. The CDR3 DNA reads TGTGCCAGCTCACCAGCGGGGGTTGACAATGAGCAGTTCTTC. This translates into CASSPAGVDNEQFF.

The rearrangement links TRBV7-9 to TRBJ1-6, with D maybe TRBD1 (5 bases). The ends were cut back, 5 bases at V and 7 bases at J, with 15 bases in the middle. Germline-derived CDR1 and CDR2 are SEHNR and FQNEAQ (reference sequence). The CDR3 sequence is 15 residues long. DNA for the CDR3: TGTGCCAGCAGCCCGGACTCGGGGGGAAATTCACCCCTCCACTTT. Translating it yields CASSPDSGGNSPLHF.

This rearrangement joins TRBV18 to TRBJ1-4; 9 bases are a match to TRBD1. Losses at the gene ends were 4 bases for V and 6 bases for J; bases not matched to a gene: 3. Germline V lookup: CDR1 KGHSH, CDR2 LQKENI. This CDR3 region has 14 residues. The CDR3 nucleotides are TGTGCCAGCTCACAGACAGGGGGGGATGAAAAACTGTTTTTT. It translates to CASSQTGGDEKLFF. The whole variable domain, filled in from reference TRBV18 and TRBJ1-4, reads NAGVMQNPRHLVRRRGQEARLRCSPMKGHSHVYWYRQLPEEGLKFMVYLQKENIIDESGMPKERFSAEFPKEGPSILRIQQVVRGDSAAYFCASSQTGGDEKLFFGSGTQLSVL.

In this sample, this clone turned up many times. This rearrangement joins TRBV19 to TRBJ2-7; D uncertain. There are 11 residues in the CDR3. Germline V gene data show CDR1 as LNHDA and CDR2 as SQIVND (reference sequence). The V gene lost 3 bases and the J gene lost 5 bases, with 5 bases spanning the gap. This chain's CDR3 is CASSIRDEQYF. CDR3 sequence (DNA): TGTGCCAGTAGTATCCGGGACGAGCAGTACTTC.

This chain uses TRBV2 with TRBJ2-1; 9 positions agree with TRBD2. Germline CDR1 and CDR2: SNHLY and FYNNEI. The V and J ends lost 4 bases and 0 bases, in that order; junction bases with no gene match: 10. CDR3 length equals 18 residues. The CDR3 region has the DNA TGTGCCAGCAGTGCTGGACTAGCGACCAGGAGCTCCTACAATGAGCAGTTCTTC. Its translation: CASSAGLATRSSYNEQFF. Drawing the rest from reference TRBV2 and TRBJ2-1, the complete variable domain is EPEVTQTPSHQVTQMGQEVILRCVPISNHLYFYWYRQILGQKVEFLVSFYNNEISEKSEIFDDQFSVERPDGSNFTLKIRSTKLEDSAMYFCASSAGLATRSSYNEQFFGPGTRLTVL.

The chain has TRBV25-1 and TRBJ1-6, with TRBD1 matching over 9 bases. This CDR3 is 15 amino acids long. CDR1 is MGHDK, CDR2 SYGVNS, per germline. V was pared by 2 bases and J by 6 bases, with 2 bases of the junction left unmatched. The CDR3 DNA follows: TGTGCCAGCAGTGAAACAGGGGGCTTTAATTCACCCCTCCACTTT. It yields the protein CASSETGGFNSPLHF.

V is TRBV9 and J is TRBJ2-7; D possibly corresponds to TRBD2 (5 bases). Germline values: CDR1 SGDLS, CDR2 YYNGEE. The CDR3 extends over 13 amino acids. The V gene lost 0 bases and the J gene lost 4 bases, with 8 bases spanning the gap. The CDR3 bases are TGTGCCAGCAGCGTAGAAACGGGGTACGAGCAGTACTTC. Residues: CASSVETGYEQYF.

The J gene is TRBJ1-6, the V gene TRBV5-5; D not resolved. CDR1 SGHKS and CDR2 YYEKEE come from the germline V gene (reference sequence). With 3 bases removed from V and 8 bases from J, the gap between germline ends came to 21 bases. CDR3 length: 17 residues. CDR3 bases: TGTGCCAGCAGCTCCCTAGTGAGGACTACTAATTATTCACCCCTCCACTTT. Translating gives CASSSLVRTTNYSPLHF.

The J gene is TRBJ2-4, the V gene TRBV10-1, with D maybe TRBD1 (6 bases). Germline assignment: CDR1 WNHNN and CDR2 SYGVQD (reference sequence). V lost 3 bases, J lost 8 bases, and 20 bases lay in between. This CDR3 comprises 16 residues. The CDR3 sequence: CASSDVGVGPGDIQYF. In nucleotides, the CDR3 is TGCGCCAGCAGTGATGTCGGCGTTGGCCCAGGGGACATTCAGTACTTC.

This clone was found a few times. V and J are TRBV19 and TRBJ1-1; D remains ambiguous. Germline V gene sequence: CDR1 LNHDA, CDR2 SQIVND (reference sequence). The CDR3 has 12 residues. V lost 4 bases, J lost 7 bases, and 10 bases lay in between. CDR3 residues: CASSNRGGEAFF. DNA for the CDR3: TGTGCCAGTAGTAATCGTGGAGGTGAAGCTTTCTTT.

The chain combines TRBV5-6 with TRBJ2-7; TRBD2 aligns across 14 bases. V gave up 5 bases and J gave up 7 bases; unmatched junction bases: 8. The CDR3 has 15 residues. Germline lookup yields CDR1 SGHDT and CDR2 YYEEEE. CDR3 region: CASRPGLAGVEEQYF. The CDR3 nucleotides read TGTGCCAGCAGGCCGGGACTAGCGGGAGTGGAAGAGCAGTACTTC.